These 29 T cell receptor beta chains were sequenced from one sample in a study of glioma-infiltrating T cells after dendritic cell vaccination. The method was immunoSEQ multiplex PCR; TCRdb's version includes in-frame clones alone and lacks a portion of them. Here the sample spans over 55,000 clones, around 81% being singletons. The source was blood, collected before dendritic cell vaccination. These receptors originate from a human donor with glioblastoma.

CDR3 region: CASSQGPTGEKLFF. CDR3 DNA sequence: TGTGCCAGCAGCCAAGGTCCAACCGGGGAAAAACTGTTTTTT. The chain employs TRBV6-5 and TRBJ1-4; D not resolved. Germline-derived CDR1 and CDR2 are MNHEY and SVGAGI. Trimming removed 6 bases at V and 8 bases at J, with 16 bases between. The CDR3 has 14 amino acids.

This clone was picked up a small number of times. This chain joins TRBV5-1 and TRBJ1-3; 9 bases line up with TRBD1. Germline trimming cut 1 base from V and 4 bases from J; bases unmatched to any gene: 3. This CDR3 spans 15 amino acids. CDR1 is SGHRS, CDR2 YFSETQ, per germline. The DNA for the CDR3 is TGCGCCAGCAGCTTGACAGGGGGCGAGGGAAACACCATATATTTT. Protein: CASSLTGGEGNTIYF.

The chain employs TRBV27 and TRBJ2-7; possible D gene TRBD1, 6 bases. Deletions cut 5 bases from V and 2 bases from J, with 16 bases between. The CDR3 contains 15 residues. The V gene's germline CDR1 is MNHEY and CDR2 SMNVEV (reference sequence). The DNA for the CDR3 is TGTGCCAGCAGTCGGTGGACAGATTCCCCCTACGAGCAGTACTTC. The encoded protein is CASSRWTDSPYEQYF.

The chain combines TRBV6-5 with TRBJ2-5; 8 nucleotides align to TRBD1. This CDR3 region has 15 residues. The germline CDR1 and CDR2 sequences are MNHEY and SVGAGI. V shed 4 bases and J 5 bases; nucleotides not matched to a gene: 9. DNA of the CDR3: TGTGCCAGCAGTTCGTCGGACAGGGCGATGGAGACCCAGTACTTC. Translated: CASSSSDRAMETQYF.

The V and J genes are TRBV9 and TRBJ2-1; TRBD1 is a possible D gene (6 bases). Germline V gene data show CDR1 as SGDLS and CDR2 as YYNGEE. Trimming took 2 bases from V and 1 from J, leaving 10 bases between them. This CDR3 comprises 15 residues. This CDR3 reads CASSVRDTSYNEQFF. The DNA for the CDR3 is TGTGCCAGCAGCGTCCGGGACACTTCCTACAATGAGCAGTTCTTC.

V gene TRBV4-1 combines with J gene TRBJ1-2, with TRBD1 matching over 10 bases. The CDR3 sequence is 15 residues long. Germline CDR1 MGHRA, CDR2 YSYEKL. Losses at the gene ends were 4 bases for V and 5 bases for J; bases not matched to a gene: 7. CDR3 residues: CASSPGTGAGYGYTF. The CDR3 region has the DNA TGCGCCAGCAGCCCAGGGACAGGGGCTGGATATGGCTACACCTTC.

This clone was counted only a few times. This rearrangement joins TRBV9 to TRBJ2-5; 7 bases align to TRBD2. The V segment lost 3 bases and the J segment 5 bases; nucleotides outside the gene matches: 13. In germline, CDR1 is SGDLS, CDR2 YYNGEE. The CDR3 is 16 residues long. CDR3 sequence: CASSASGATPLETQYF. The CDR3, as DNA: TGTGCCAGCAGCGCGAGCGGGGCCACACCTTTGGAGACCCAGTACTTC. The entire variable domain, with the rest obtained from reference TRBV9 and TRBJ2-5, is as follows: DSGVTQTPKHLITATGQRVTLRCSPRSGDLSVYWYQQSLDQGLQFLIQYYNGEERAKGNILERFSAQQFPDLHSELNLSSLELGDSALYFCASSASGATPLETQYFGPGTRLLVL.

J is TRBJ1-1 and V is TRBV4-2, with 7 bases fitting TRBD1. With V trimmed by 3 bases and J by 11 bases, 3 bases remained unmatched. From germline, CDR1 is LGHNA and CDR2 YNFKEQ. The CDR3 is 11 residues long. The CDR3 region is CASSQGTAAFF. The CDR3 nucleotides are TGTGCCAGCAGCCAGGGGACAGCTGCTTTCTTT.

The chain joins TRBV5-6 to TRBJ2-7, with 7 bases aligning to TRBD2. Germline loops: CDR1 SGHDT, CDR2 YYEEEE. The CDR3 contains 14 residues. The ends lost 0 bases at V and 2 bases at J; junction bases unmatched: 2. Written as DNA, the CDR3 is TGTGCCAGCAGCTTGGTAGCGGGTACCTACGAGCAGTACTTC. Protein product: CASSLVAGTYEQYF.

The chain recombines TRBV4-2 with TRBJ2-7; 10 bases are shared with TRBD1. Germline V CDR1 and CDR2: LGHNA, YNFKEQ. The CDR3 consists of 17 residues. Unmatched junction bases numbered 8, after V lost 0 bases and J lost 3 bases. Written as DNA, the CDR3 is TGTGCCAGCAGCCAAGAAGGTCGGGGACAGGGGATCTACGAGCAGTACTTC. As protein: CASSQEGRGQGIYEQYF.

The CDR3 loop reads CASSMTEIKNEKLFF. The DNA of the CDR3 is TGTGCCAGTAGCATGACAGAGATTAAAAATGAAAAACTGTTTTTT. The chain recombines TRBV19 with TRBJ1-4, with a tentative D call TRBD1 (5 bases). The V gene's germline CDR1 is LNHDA and CDR2 SQIVND (reference sequence). CDR3 length equals 15 residues. Deletions cut 6 bases from V and 5 bases from J, with 16 bases between.

The chain has TRBV9 and TRBJ2-1, with 8 bases matching TRBD2. J gave up 5 bases and V 4 bases, and 2 bases lay outside the gene matches. The CDR3 length is 13 residues. Per germline, CDR1 SGDLS and CDR2 YYNGEE. The CDR3 DNA reads as TGTGCCAGCAGCACCGGGGGGGACAATGAGCAGTTCTTC. As protein: CASSTGGDNEQFF.

The chain has TRBV19 and TRBJ2-4, with D maybe TRBD1 (6 bases). This CDR3 contains 15 residues. Deletions cut 1 base from V and 3 bases from J, with 10 bases between. Germline CDR1 and CDR2: LNHDA and SQIVND (reference sequence). CDR3 protein: CASSIGGLGKNIQYF. In DNA form, the CDR3 reads TGTGCCAGTAGTATAGGGGGGCTGGGCAAAAACATTCAGTACTTC.

This chain uses TRBV7-2 with TRBJ2-3; tentatively, D is TRBD2 (6 bases). There are 13 residues in the CDR3. Trimming pared 4 bases from V and 6 bases from J, leaving 11 bases between. CDR1 and CDR2 (germline): SGHTA, FQGNSA. The CDR3 sequence is CASSSGRTDTQYF. DNA for the CDR3: TGTGCCAGCAGCTCAGGGAGGACCGATACGCAGTATTTT.

The gene calls are TRBV4-3 and TRBJ2-1; D might be TRBD2 (5 bases). CDR3 length: 16 residues. Germline V gives CDR1 LGHNA, CDR2 YSLEER. Trimming removed 3 bases from V and 0 bases from J, with 12 bases in between. The chain's CDR3 is CASSQDTGISYNEQFF. The CDR3 bases are TGCGCCAGCAGCCAGGATACGGGGATCTCCTACAATGAGCAGTTCTTC.

This clone came up once. The chain has TRBV27 and TRBJ1-6, with D possibly matching TRBD1 (5 bases). Trimming pared 8 bases from V and 5 bases from J, leaving 13 bases between. The CDR3 has 14 amino acids. Germline V gives CDR1 MNHEY, CDR2 SMNVEV (reference sequence). The CDR3 protein is CASRGGRNNSPLHF. The CDR3 nucleotides read TGTGCCAGCCGGGGGGGGAGGAATAATTCACCCCTCCACTTT.

About this clone: The junction and the germline gene differ at one end; a read error may be behind it. The chain uses TRBV7-7 and TRBJ1-1, with D hard to call. Germline V gives CDR1 SSHAT, CDR2 FNYEAQ (reference sequence). The CDR3 is made up of 13 amino acids. The CDR3 here is CASSNSLNTEAFF. The CDR3 DNA reads as TGTGCTAGCAGCAACAGCCTGAACACTGAAGCTTTCTTT.

This clone was seen once. The V and J genes are TRBV5-6 and TRBJ2-7; 11 nucleotides agree with TRBD2. Germline CDR1 and CDR2: SGHDT and YYEEEE. This CDR3 spans 18 amino acids. V lost 2 bases and J lost 3; bases outside the gene matches: 13. The CDR3 loop reads CASSFFSNLAGGFYEQYF. The CDR3, as DNA: TGTGCCAGCAGCTTCTTTTCAAACTTAGCGGGGGGGTTCTACGAGCAGTACTTC.

The V call is TRBV13, the J call TRBJ1-3, with 9 bases lining up with TRBD1. Germline CDR1 and CDR2: PRHDT and FYEKMQ (reference sequence). The CDR3 consists of 17 residues. The V gene end was trimmed by 5 bases and the J gene end by 2 bases; junction bases not matched to a gene: 10. Here the CDR3 DNA reads TGTGCCAGCAGCCCAAAGCCCCGGACAGGGGCTGGAAACACCATATATTTT. This translates into CASSPKPRTGAGNTIYF.

This clone is a singleton in its sample. This CDR3 reads CASSSGGYYGYTF. The CDR3 nucleotides read TGTGCCAGCAGCTCAGGAGGGTACTATGGCTACACCTTC. The rearrangement uses TRBV11-1 and TRBJ1-2; no firm D call. CDR3 length: 13 amino acids. Germline V CDR1 and CDR2: SGHAT, FQDESV (reference sequence). V lost 4 bases and J lost 3, with 9 bases in between.

This clone was picked up one time. The chain combines TRBV2 with TRBJ1-2, with D maybe TRBD1 (6 bases). The CDR3 runs 14 residues. Germline V gene lookup returns CDR1 SNHLY and CDR2 FYNNEI. Trimming pared 5 bases from V and 6 bases from J, leaving 16 bases between. The CDR3 here is CASSYSGQPDGYTF. The CDR3 nucleotides are TGTGCCAGCAGTTACTCAGGACAGCCAGATGGCTACACCTTC.

V gene TRBV5-1 combines with J gene TRBJ2-3; 7 positions match TRBD2. The ends lost 4 bases at V and 3 bases at J; junction bases unmatched: 11. CDR3 size: 16 residues. CDR1 is SGHRS and CDR2 is YFSETQ in the germline V gene. CDR3 loop: CASSLAGVRRTDTQYF. In DNA form, the CDR3 reads TGCGCCAGCAGCCTGGCGGGGGTGCGGAGGACAGATACGCAGTATTTT.

The chain is built from TRBV2 and TRBJ2-5; D possibly corresponds to TRBD2 (5 bases). The V gene lost 6 bases and the J gene lost 5 bases, with 16 bases spanning the gap. This CDR3 has 14 amino acids. Germline loops: CDR1 SNHLY, CDR2 FYNNEI. In nucleotides, the CDR3 is TGTGCCAGCAGCGTACTAGTCTCTAGCGAGACCCAGTACTTC. This sequence encodes CASSVLVSSETQYF.

The V gene is TRBV18, the J gene TRBJ1-2; the match to TRBD1 covers 7 bases. The length of the CDR3 is 15 residues. The V gene's germline CDR1 is KGHSH and CDR2 LQKENI. Germline trimming cut 3 bases from V and 4 bases from J; bases unmatched to any gene: 8. For the CDR3, the DNA is TGTGCCAGCTCACCGGAACAGGACAGGTCCTATGGCTACACCTTC. This sequence encodes CASSPEQDRSYGYTF.

In this sample, this clone turned up once. V usage is TRBV27 and J usage is TRBJ1-2; D may be TRBD1 (6 bases). Trimming pared 6 bases from V and 6 bases from J, leaving 14 bases between. This CDR3 is built from 13 residues. CDR1 MNHEY and CDR2 SMNVEV come from the germline V gene (reference sequence). CDR3 DNA sequence: TGTGCCAGCAGACTTACAGGGCAGGATGGCTACACCTTC. Translating it yields CASRLTGQDGYTF.

The genes are TRBV11-2 and TRBJ2-7, with a possible D match to TRBD1 (5 bases). The CDR3 is 14 amino acids. Germline V CDR1 and CDR2: SGHAT, FQNNGV. Between the trimmed V and J ends, which lost 4 bases and 3 bases, there was a span of 13 bases. This CDR3 reads CASSSPKGDYEQYF. DNA of the CDR3: TGTGCCAGCAGCTCCCCGAAAGGGGACTACGAGCAGTACTTC.

The V gene is TRBV7-3, the J gene TRBJ1-1; 7 bases line up with TRBD1. CDR3 length: 14 residues. The germline V gene has CDR1 SGHTA and CDR2 FQGTGA. V shed 5 bases, J shed 6 bases, and the junction held 9 bases outside the gene matches. The CDR3 sequence is CASSPETGKPEAFF. CDR3 in DNA: TGTGCCAGCAGCCCCGAGACAGGGAAACCTGAAGCTTTCTTT. Supplemented by reference TRBV7-3 and TRBJ1-1, the full variable domain reads GAGVSQTPSNKVTEKGKYVELRCDPISGHTALYWYRQSLGQGPEFLIYFQGTGAADDSGLPNDRFFAVRPEGSVSTLKIQRTERGDSAVYLCASSPETGKPEAFFGQGTRLTVV.

This sequence joins TRBV27 and TRBJ1-1, with 8 bases matching TRBD1. Germline trimming cut 6 bases from V and 4 bases from J; bases unmatched to any gene: 10. The CDR3 is made up of 15 amino acids. In germline, CDR1 is MNHEY, CDR2 SMNVEV (reference sequence). CDR3 loop: CASRTDRAYVTEAFF. The DNA for the CDR3 is TGTGCCAGCAGAACGGACAGGGCGTACGTCACTGAAGCTTTCTTT.

A few counts support this clone. The chain uses TRBV9 and TRBJ1-1; D is possibly TRBD1 (5 bases). Germline V gene lookup returns CDR1 SGDLS and CDR2 YYNGEE. The CDR3 covers 14 residues. V gave up 1 base and J gave up 3 bases, with 10 bases separating them. The CDR3 DNA reads TGTGCCAGCAGCGTAAACGGGGGGGACACTGAAGCTTTCTTT. Its translation is CASSVNGGDTEAFF.